These 27 T cell receptor beta chains share one sample of origin, sequenced in a study of T cell responses to AZD1222 COVID-19 vaccine. TCRdb's copy holds only in-frame clones and misses some; the assay was immunoSEQ multiplex PCR. The table has about 150,000 clones, approximately 90% seen once. The source was peripheral blood, collected 28 days after the second AZD1222 dose. The receptors derive from an adult who received the AZD1222 COVID-19 vaccine.

The chain joins TRBV4-1 to TRBJ1-4; 9 bases are a match to TRBD1. There are 15 residues in the CDR3. With 3 bases clipped from V and 7 bases from J, the junction kept 6 bases outside the gene matches. Germline V gene lookup returns CDR1 MGHRA and CDR2 YSYEKL. This chain's CDR3 is CASSHMDRGVEKLFF. DNA of the CDR3: TGCGCCAGCAGCCACATGGACAGGGGCGTTGAAAAACTGTTTTTT.

The chain couples TRBV2 to TRBJ1-5; D unresolved. V lost 2 bases to trimming and J lost 3 bases, with 11 bases between them. Per the germline V gene, CDR1 is SNHLY and CDR2 is FYNNEI. This CDR3 is 15 amino acids long. The CDR3 loop is CASSERNGLNQPQHF. For the CDR3, the DNA is TGTGCCAGCAGTGAAAGGAACGGACTCAATCAGCCCCAGCATTTT.

In the case of this clone: Distinct nucleotide sequences in the sample also encode this CDR3. The rearrangement uses TRBV5-1 and TRBJ2-1; 9 bases agree with TRBD2. Germline values: CDR1 SGHRS, CDR2 YFSETQ. CDR3 length: 14 residues. J lost 4 bases, V lost 3 bases, and 2 bases had no gene match. CDR3 sequence (DNA): TGCGCCAGCAGCTCAGCGGGAGGTTACAATGAGCAGTTCTTC. Translation gives CASSSAGGYNEQFF.

The rearrangement uses TRBV18 and TRBJ2-2, with 12 bases fitting TRBD2. Trimming cost V 5 bases and J 2 bases; bases outside gene matches: 9. CDR1 KGHSH and CDR2 LQKENI come from the germline V gene. The CDR3 contains 18 residues. The CDR3 loop is CASSSGLAGSRNTGELFF. The CDR3 nucleotides read TGTGCCAGCTCATCTGGACTAGCGGGGTCAAGAAACACCGGGGAGCTGTTTTTT.

This clone has a single count. The chain links TRBV5-6 to TRBJ2-7; tentative D call: TRBD2 (5 bases). V lost 1 base and J 3 bases, leaving 8 bases between the germline ends. The CDR3 totals 13 residues. The V gene's germline CDR1 is SGHDT and CDR2 YYEEEE. CDR3 sequence: CASSLRESYEQYF. As DNA, the CDR3 is TGTGCCAGCAGCTTGAGGGAGAGCTACGAGCAGTACTTC.

The chain uses TRBV16 and TRBJ2-2; no clear D. V lost 2 bases, J lost 7 bases, and 14 bases lay in between. The CDR3 consists of 15 residues. Germline V gene lookup returns CDR1 KGHSY and CDR2 FQNENV. This CDR3 reads CASSQIVPQLGELFF. The CDR3, as DNA: TGTGCCAGCAGCCAAATAGTTCCGCAGCTCGGGGAGCTGTTTTTT.

V and J are TRBV11-2 and TRBJ2-7, with TRBD2 as a possible D gene (5 bases). Looked up from germline, CDR1 is SGHAT and CDR2 is FQNNGV. The CDR3 length is 13 residues. The V end was cut by 3 bases, the J end by 7 bases, with 13 bases between. The chain's CDR3 is CASSLSLALEQYF. The DNA of the CDR3 is TGTGCCAGCAGCTTGTCGCTAGCCTTAGAGCAGTACTTC.

The chain is built from TRBV15 and TRBJ2-7, with 10 bases fitting TRBD2. Looked up from germline, CDR1 is LNHNV and CDR2 is YYDKDF (reference sequence). Trimming took 4 bases from V and 2 from J; bases not matched to a gene: 5. The length of the CDR3 is 15 residues. In DNA form, the CDR3 reads TGTGCCACCAGCATCTCTAGCGGGAGACCCTACGAGCAGTACTTC. It yields the protein CATSISSGRPYEQYF.

The V gene is TRBV30, the J gene TRBJ2-6, with TRBD1 as a possible D gene (6 bases). The germline V gene has CDR1 GTSNPN and CDR2 SVGIG (reference sequence). Between the trimmed V and J ends, which lost 3 bases and 0 bases, there was a span of 12 bases. The CDR3 covers 16 residues. As DNA, the CDR3 is TGTGCCTGGAGGGACAGAGATTACTCTGGGGCCAACGTCCTGACTTTC. Amino acid sequence: CAWRDRDYSGANVLTF.

The chain uses TRBV24-1 and TRBJ2-2, with 10 bases fitting TRBD1. The J segment lost 0 bases and the V segment lost 5 bases, leaving 8 bases of the junction unmatched. Germline lookup yields CDR1 KGHDR and CDR2 SFDVKD. The CDR3 covers 18 residues. The DNA of the CDR3 is TGTGCCACCAGTGTGAACTTCGACAGGGGGCCGAACACCGGGGAGCTGTTTTTT. Protein sequence: CATSVNFDRGPNTGELFF.

V and J are TRBV5-1 and TRBJ1-1; 9 nucleotides agree with TRBD1. The V segment lost 4 bases and the J segment 2 bases; nucleotides outside the gene matches: 6. CDR3 length: 15 residues. CDR1 and CDR2 (germline): SGHRS, YFSETQ. The CDR3 protein is CASSPGQGLNTEAFF. The CDR3 DNA reads TGCGCCAGCAGCCCCGGACAGGGGTTAAACACTGAAGCTTTCTTT.

This sequence joins TRBV2 and TRBJ2-1, with TRBD2 as a possible D gene (5 bases). The length of the CDR3 is 16 residues. The ends were cut back, 8 bases at V and 0 bases at J, with 17 bases in the middle. Per the germline V gene, CDR1 is SNHLY and CDR2 is FYNNEI. CDR3 protein: CASPEERTSSYNEQFF. The CDR3 DNA reads as TGTGCCAGCCCGGAGGAGAGAACGAGCTCCTACAATGAGCAGTTCTTC.

V and J are TRBV5-5 and TRBJ1-4; 7 bases map to TRBD1. Per the germline V gene, CDR1 is SGHKS and CDR2 is YYEKEE (reference sequence). The CDR3 is made up of 15 amino acids. After removal of 0 bases from V and 8 bases from J, the junction contained 7 bases not matched to a gene. CDR3 in DNA: TGTGCCAGCAGCTTGGGCCAGGGGGTGGGCGAAAAACTGTTTTTT. Protein: CASSLGQGVGEKLFF.

The chain combines TRBV16 with TRBJ1-5, with D possibly being TRBD1 (5 bases). This CDR3 is built from 14 residues. Germline V gives CDR1 KGHSY, CDR2 FQNENV. Between the trimmed V and J ends, which lost 1 base and 4 bases, there was a span of 8 bases. The CDR3 sequence: CASSQYQGNQPQHF. Here the CDR3 DNA reads TGTGCCAGCAGCCAATACCAGGGAAATCAGCCCCAGCATTTT.

The sample holds one count of this clone. The chain links TRBV30 to TRBJ1-4; D uncertain. Germline V lookup: CDR1 GTSNPN, CDR2 SVGIG (reference sequence). Trimming left V 1 base short and J 10 bases short, with 10 bases between. CDR3 length: 12 amino acids. The CDR3 DNA reads as TGTGCCTGGAGTGAAGATATGGGAAAACTGTTTTTT. Its protein product is CAWSEDMGKLFF.

The chain has TRBV6-6 and TRBJ1-2; D ambiguous. Per the germline V gene, CDR1 is MNHNY and CDR2 is SVGAGI (reference sequence). This CDR3 spans 12 amino acids. Trimming shortened V by 7 bases and J by 8 bases, and 14 bases separated the two germline ends. The CDR3 sequence is CASTAGLGGYTF. DNA of the CDR3: TGTGCCAGCACCGCCGGGTTGGGCGGCTACACCTTC.

J is TRBJ1-1 and V is TRBV19; D call uncertain. Germline CDR1 LNHDA, CDR2 SQIVND (reference sequence). The CDR3 totals 13 residues. Trimming left V 4 bases short and J 1 base short, with 7 bases between. The CDR3 DNA is TGTGCCAGTAGTACCCAGAGGAACACTGAAGCTTTCTTT. Protein sequence: CASSTQRNTEAFF.

The rearrangement joins TRBV7-8 to TRBJ1-2; 12 bases line up with TRBD1. V shed 3 bases, J shed 5 bases, and the junction held 4 bases outside the gene matches. Looked up from germline, CDR1 is SGHVS and CDR2 is FQNEAQ. CDR3 length: 15 residues. In DNA form, the CDR3 reads TGTGCCAGCAGCTTGGGACAGGGGGCGGGGTATGGCTACACCTTC. It codes for CASSLGQGAGYGYTF.

The chain recombines TRBV7-2 with TRBJ1-3; D remains ambiguous. Trimming pared 1 base from V and 0 bases from J, leaving 16 bases between. The CDR3 sequence is 18 residues long. The germline gives CDR1 SGHTA, CDR2 FQGNSA. For the CDR3, the DNA is TGTGCCAGCAGCTTAGATCTCGGGATTATGCGCTCTGGAAACACCATATATTTT. It yields the protein CASSLDLGIMRSGNTIYF.

J is TRBJ2-7 and V is TRBV6-4, with 14 bases matching TRBD2. The J segment lost 1 base and the V segment lost 7 bases, leaving 12 bases of the junction unmatched. Germline values: CDR1 MRHNA, CDR2 SNTAGT. This CDR3 has 18 amino acids. The CDR3 coding sequence is TGTGCCAGCAAGAATCGACTAGCGGGAGGGCCTAAGTCCTACGAGCAGTACTTC. Translating gives CASKNRLAGGPKSYEQYF.

CDR3 amino acids: CASSPDRGKGYTF. CDR3 DNA sequence: TGTGCCAGCTCACCGGACAGGGGGAAAGGCTACACCTTC. The J gene is TRBJ1-2, the V gene TRBV18, with 10 bases fitting TRBD1. The CDR3 runs to 13 residues. In germline, CDR1 is KGHSH, CDR2 LQKENI. With 3 bases clipped from V and 8 bases from J, the junction kept 3 bases outside the gene matches. The entire variable domain, with the rest obtained from reference TRBV18 and TRBJ1-2, is as follows: NAGVMQNPRHLVRRRGQEARLRCSPMKGHSHVYWYRQLPEEGLKFMVYLQKENIIDESGMPKERFSAEFPKEGPSILRIQQVVRGDSAAYFCASSPDRGKGYTFGSGTRLTVV.

This clone showed up just a few times. The chain joins TRBV12-3 or TRBV12-4 to TRBJ1-2; D unclear. Trimming stripped 7 bases from V and 4 bases from J, with 13 bases between. The CDR3 runs to 13 residues. CDR3 residues: CASKVTSGYGYTF. The DNA of the CDR3 is TGTGCCAGCAAAGTTACGTCAGGCTATGGCTACACCTTC.

This clone appeared a single time. This chain connects TRBV30 to TRBJ1-2; possible D gene TRBD1, 5 bases. Germline values: CDR1 GTSNPN, CDR2 SVGIG (reference sequence). The CDR3 sequence is 12 residues long. V dropped 5 bases and J dropped 4 bases, with 11 bases sitting between them. The CDR3 nucleotides read TGTGCCTGGGGGGGTCTCTCCTATGGCTACACCTTC. Its translation is CAWGGLSYGYTF. The entire variable domain, with the rest obtained from reference TRBV30 and TRBJ1-2, is as follows: SQTIHQWPATLVQPVGSPLSLECTVEGTSNPNLYWYRQAAGRGLQLLFYSVGIGQISSEVPQNLSASRPQDRQFILSSKKLLLSDSGFYLCAWGGLSYGYTFGSGTRLTVV.

V and J are TRBV6-5 and TRBJ2-7; D is unclear. The germline V gene has CDR1 MNHEY and CDR2 SVGAGI. CDR3 length: 11 residues. V was trimmed by 8 bases and J by 4 bases, leaving 9 bases between them. The CDR3 loop reads CASRNNYEQYF. The CDR3 bases are TGTGCCAGCCGAAACAATTACGAGCAGTACTTC.

J is TRBJ2-2 and V is TRBV6-5; maybe TRBD2 (6 bases). Looked up from germline, CDR1 is MNHEY and CDR2 is SVGAGI. V shed 4 bases and J shed 6 bases, with 6 bases lying between them. The CDR3 is made up of 12 amino acids. Here the CDR3 DNA reads TGTGCCAGCAGTTCGGGGGCCGGGGAGCTGTTTTTT. Its translation: CASSSGAGELFF.

This clone was recorded a few times. This rearrangement joins TRBV23-1 to TRBJ1-1, with D unresolved. TRBV23-1 is designated an ORF whose function remains uncertain. The CDR3 extends over 17 amino acids. Trimming took 2 bases from V and 0 from J, leaving 16 bases between them. The chain's CDR3 is CASSQKRTEVMNTEAFF. In DNA, the CDR3 is TGCGCCAGCAGTCAAAAACGGACGGAAGTCATGAACACTGAAGCTTTCTTT.

On this clone itself: A read error may account for a junction end that differs from germline. The rearrangement uses TRBV28 and TRBJ1-2; tentative D call: TRBD1 (6 bases). Germline V CDR1 and CDR2: MDHEN, SYDVKM. The CDR3 loop spans 14 amino acids. For the CDR3, the DNA is TGTGCCAGCAGCACCCTGGGCCTGAAGGGACAATCCATTTTC. Protein sequence: CASSTLGLKGQSIF.